This paragraph reports one TCR beta chain. It has no known antigen specificity. Base qualities are missing; no much larger clone stands one base away. The data belong to a study of technical replicates of blood from several donors (dated by TCRdb to about 2017). The library came from the immunoSEQ multiplex PCR assay. TCRdb took over this immuneACCESS table, retaining in-frame rearrangements with V and J assigned. Such tables are incomplete; in checked studies, under half of the missing clones stem from an unresolved V gene, and the remainder is unexplained. The sample table lists 80,000 to 95,000 clones, 90% to 96% of them with a count of one. Of the sample, 0.36% is held by the ten largest clones. Here V drops 2 bases and J drops 5 bases, and the junction holds 7 bases not matched to any gene. CDR1 and CDR2 were assigned from the germline V gene as MDHEN and SYDVKM. The CDR3 holds 16 amino acids from the cysteine to the phenylalanine. The DNA shown is the 48-base CDR3, in frame from base 1.

The chain was built from TRBV28 and TRBJ2-3, with TRBD2 matching 10 junction bases. Sequencing was done on a sample of T cells isolated from PBMCs. This clonotype was obtained from a human donor in good health. Read as DNA, the sequence is TGTGCCAGCAGTTTAGTTCTAGCGGGAGAAAAAGATACGCAGTATTTT. The translation is CASSLVLAGEKDTQYF.